This TCR beta chain was sequenced in a study of beta chain features in type 1 diabetes. Whole-study context: There were 107,917,701 sorted cells examined across all samples. Study outcomes and limitations: Highly expressing activated T cells could be over-counted with a cDNA template. There were fewer insertions and more deletions at the VDJ junctions of type 1 diabetes patients.

On this clone itself: Its antigen remains unidentified.

Every bit of the isolated RNA underwent reverse transcription, so sequencing read expressed TCRB transcripts. An average of about 3.5 million reads was obtained for naive, central memory and regulatory T cell samples. TCRdb keeps only in-frame clones here, not all; method: immunoSEQ multiplex PCR. The sample has roughly 230,000 clones; around 10% are singletons. There are 14 residues in the CDR3. Germline assignment: CDR1 MNHEY and CDR2 SVGAGI. The V end was cut by 5 bases, the J end by 2 bases, with 13 bases between. J is TRBJ2-7 and V is TRBV6-5, with a possible D match to TRBD1 (7 bases). The sequence came from a woman under 30 in good health. The sample comprised naive CD4+ T cells from blood. The CDR3 spells CASSGGGSAYEQYF. CDR3 DNA: TGTGCCAGCAGTGGAGGGGGCAGTGCCTACGAGCAGTACTTC.